This paragraph covers one T cell receptor (beta chain) sequence. These data originate in a study of blood T cell repertoires in COVID-19. Study background: Nucleic acid was either cDNA or gDNA, and it came from T cells, B-cell-depleted T cells, or PBMCs.

Produced via immunoSEQ multiplex PCR; TCRdb's table is partial and in-frame only. The sample has around 140,000 clones; about 86% are singletons. The clonotype was recovered from a human donor in a cohort sampled during active COVID-19. Sequenced material: peripheral blood.

The CDR3 DNA sequence: TGTGCCAGCAGCGGACAAACAAAGCAAGAGACCCAGTACTTC. Translation gives CASSGQTKQETQYF. The rearrangement joins TRBV2 to TRBJ2-5; D possibly corresponds to TRBD1 (5 bases). CDR3 length: 14 amino acids. The germline V gene has CDR1 SNHLY and CDR2 FYNNEI. V lost 6 bases to trimming and J lost 2 bases, with 13 bases between them.